This T cell receptor beta chain was identified in a study of blood T cell repertoires in COVID-19. Study context: PBMCs, B-cell-depleted T cells, or T cells provided the cDNA or gDNA that made up the material.

From germline, CDR1 is SQVTM and CDR2 ANQGSEA. Losses at the gene ends were 6 bases for V and 8 bases for J; bases not matched to a gene: 8. The CDR3 extends over 13 amino acids. Seattle researchers signed up patients amid active infection and tracked them longitudinally. Profiled with immunoSEQ multiplex PCR; TCRdb holds only in-frame clones, not every one. The repertoire holds approximately 200,000 clones, with roughly 81% as singletons. The V gene is TRBV29-1, the J gene TRBJ2-2; 8 bases fit TRBD1. Material: peripheral blood. The receptor comes from a woman aged 80 or over with COVID-19, enrolled during active disease. The CDR3 protein is CSVEGQAGGELFF. The CDR3 nucleotides read TGCAGCGTGGAGGGACAGGCCGGGGGGGAGCTGTTTTTT.